This record concerns one T cell receptor beta chain sequence. Its antigen is still unknown. This entry belongs to a study of T cell responses to AZD1222 COVID-19 vaccine. Study-wide results and caveats: In all cases, repertoires were sampled only after the peak T cell response. Spike-specific TCR breadth and depth both grew after two AZD1222 doses. At baseline, just five or six AZD1222 recipients tested seropositive.

TCRdb keeps only in-frame clones here, not all; method: immunoSEQ multiplex PCR. The sample contains roughly 48,000 clones, about nine tenths of which appear only once. Some second doses came at about 4 weeks and others at about 12 weeks; these were pooled. This CDR3 has 9 amino acids. V was clipped by 6 bases and J by 4 bases, with 2 bases between them. CDR1 and CDR2 from the germline V gene are SGDLS and YYNGEE. The chain has TRBV9 and TRBJ2-7; D gene unclear. This receptor was identified in an adult who received the AZD1222 COVID-19 vaccine. The material sequenced was peripheral blood, taken 28 days after the second AZD1222 dose. CDR3: CASNYEQYF. The CDR3 DNA follows: TGTGCCAGCAATTACGAGCAGTACTTC.